Listed below are T cell receptor beta chains from one sample, sequenced in a study of blood T cell repertoires in COVID-19. The data were produced by immunoSEQ multiplex PCR, yet TCRdb's version contains in-frame clones alone and is incomplete. The sample includes approximately 360,000 clones, around nine tenths of them seen just once. The sample taken for sequencing was PBMCs or T cells enriched from blood (not recorded which). The receptors here all came from a woman aged 25 to 45 with acute COVID-19. CDR3s include the opening cysteine and the closing phenylalanine or tryptophan. The D gene is left open where the match is weak. The listing skips clone size in some rows; elsewhere it reads once, few, many or a size class.

CDR3 protein | CDR3 DNA | D gene | J gene | V gene | clone size
CASKNLQGADQPQHF | TGTGCCAGTAAGAACCTACAGGGGGCCGATCAGCCCCAGCATTTT | TRBD1 | TRBJ1-5 | TRBV6-5 | NA
CASSYGGARNSPLHF | TGTGCCAGCAGTTACGGCGGGGCACGGAATTCACCCCTCCACTTT | NA | TRBJ1-6 | TRBV6-5 | once
CASSLIPGRLAVDNEQFF | TGTGCCAGCAGCTTAATCCCTGGGAGGCTAGCGGTTGACAATGAGCAGTTCTTC | TRBD2 | TRBJ2-1 | TRBV7-2 | NA
CASTPSGNQPQHF | TGTGCCAGCACCCCCAGTGGCAATCAGCCCCAGCATTTT | NA | TRBJ1-5 | TRBV12-3/TRBV12-4 | NA
CASSQDPRRGGVQETQYF | TGTGCCAGCAGCCAAGATCCCCGTAGGGGCGGGGTACAAGAGACCCAGTACTTC | NA | TRBJ2-5 | TRBV3-1/TRBV3-2 | NA
CASSPGLHYEQYF | TGTGCCAGCTCACCGGGACTCCACTACGAGCAGTACTTC | NA | TRBJ2-7 | TRBV18 | NA
CASSPSSSGETQYF | TGCGCCAGCAGCCCTAGCTCTAGCGGGGAGACCCAGTACTTC | TRBD2 | TRBJ2-5 | TRBV5-1 | NA
CARDRVQNQPQHF | TGTGCCAGAGACAGGGTTCAGAATCAGCCCCAGCATTTT | TRBD1 | TRBJ1-5 | TRBV6-5 | few
CASSLAPTGVYEQYF | TGTGCCAGCAGTTTAGCTCCGACAGGGGTCTACGAGCAGTACTTC | TRBD1 | TRBJ2-7 | TRBV27 | once
CATSDGRGETQYF | TGTGCCACCAGTGATGGCCGCGGGGAGACCCAGTACTTC | NA | TRBJ2-5 | TRBV24-1 | NA
CATSDGRVQPQHF | TGTGCCACCAGTGATGGCAGGGTTCAGCCCCAGCATTTT | NA | TRBJ1-5 | TRBV24-1 | NA
CASSTRQGETEAFF | TGTGCCAGCAGCACTCGACAGGGAGAAACTGAAGCTTTCTTT | TRBD1 | TRBJ1-1 | TRBV7-6 | NA
CASHGLTATSEETQYF | TGTGCCAGCCACGGGCTTACCGCGACTAGTGAAGAGACCCAGTACTTC | NA | TRBJ2-5 | TRBV2 | NA
CASSRPGQSNEKLFF | TGTGCCAGCAGTAGACCGGGACAGAGTAATGAAAAACTGTTTTTT | TRBD1 | TRBJ1-4 | TRBV2 | NA
CASSQDGARGNEQFF | TGTGCCAGCAGCCAAGATGGGGCGAGAGGCAATGAGCAGTTCTTC | NA | TRBJ2-1 | TRBV3-1/TRBV3-2 | NA
CASSNPGGQYSNQPQHF | TGTGCCAGTAGTAACCCTGGGGGACAGTATAGCAATCAGCCCCAGCATTTT | TRBD1 | TRBJ1-5 | TRBV19 | NA
CASQNVQGQNTEAFF | TGCGCCAGCCAAAACGTACAGGGACAGAACACTGAAGCTTTCTTT | NA | TRBJ1-1 | TRBV4-1 | NA
CASSPPVAGGNSGANVLTF | TGTGCCAGCAGCCCCCCAGTTGCGGGGGGGAACTCTGGGGCCAACGTCCTGACTTTC | TRBD2 | TRBJ2-6 | TRBV5-5 | NA
CAGGDEKLFF | TGTGCCGGGGGGGATGAAAAACTGTTTTTT | NA | TRBJ1-4 | TRBV30 | NA
CASGLSGGYEQYF | TGTGCTAGTGGTTTGTCAGGGGGCTACGAGCAGTACTTC | TRBD1 | TRBJ2-7 | TRBV12-5 | NA
CASSLAGGFEQYF | TGTGCCAGCAGCTTGGCGGGGGGGTTCGAGCAGTACTTC | TRBD2 | TRBJ2-7 | TRBV7-2 | NA
CASSTQGLALYNEQFF | TGTGCCAGCAGTACTCAGGGACTAGCTCTGTACAATGAGCAGTTCTTC | TRBD2 | TRBJ2-1 | TRBV2 | NA
CASSADSPSYQPQHF | TGTGCCAGTAGTGCCGACAGCCCCTCTTATCAGCCCCAGCATTTT | NA | TRBJ1-5 | TRBV19 | NA
CASSLGTANTEAFF | TGTGCCAGCAGCTTAGGGACAGCCAACACTGAAGCTTTCTTT | NA | TRBJ1-1 | TRBV7-2 | NA
CASSSGGLALTGELFF | TGTGCCAGCAGCTCAGGCGGACTAGCCTTAACCGGGGAGCTGTTTTTT | TRBD2 | TRBJ2-2 | TRBV7-2 | few
CSASEGQGYNEQFF | TGCAGTGCTAGTGAGGGACAGGGTTACAATGAGCAGTTCTTC | TRBD1 | TRBJ2-1 | TRBV20-1 | NA
CASSHTQGSNEQFF | TGTGCCAGCAGCCACACACAGGGGTCCAATGAGCAGTTCTTC | TRBD1 | TRBJ2-1 | TRBV9 | few
CASSSGTIGTEAFF | TGCGCCAGCAGCTCAGGGACAATCGGCACTGAAGCTTTCTTT | NA | TRBJ1-1 | TRBV5-1 | NA
CASSLERGGINSNQPQHF | TGCGCCAGCAGCTTGGAGAGAGGGGGCATTAATAGCAATCAGCCCCAGCATTTT | TRBD1 | TRBJ1-5 | TRBV5-1 | many
CASSQGAPNTEAFF | TGTGCCAGCTCCCAGGGGGCCCCGAACACTGAAGCTTTCTTT | TRBD1 | TRBJ1-1 | TRBV18 | NA
CASSEGGGGSYEQYF | TGTGCCAGCAGTGAAGGCGGGGGGGGTTCTTACGAGCAGTACTTC | TRBD2 | TRBJ2-7 | TRBV6-1 | NA
CASGPVSYEQYF | TGTGCTAGTGGCCCAGTCTCCTACGAGCAGTACTTC | NA | TRBJ2-7 | TRBV12-5 | NA
CASSLRPAGGRHEQYF | TGTGCCAGCAGCTTAAGACCAGCGGGGGGGCGCCACGAGCAGTACTTC | TRBD2 | TRBJ2-7 | TRBV7-2 | NA
CASSFVVGGPNYGYTF | TGTGCCAGCAGTTTCGTGGTGGGAGGTCCCAACTATGGCTACACCTTC | NA | TRBJ1-2 | TRBV28 | NA
CSVEPAEYSYNSPLHF | TGCAGCGTTGAACCGGCGGAATACTCCTATAATTCACCCCTCCACTTT | NA | TRBJ1-6 | TRBV29-1 | once
CASSFEGALRELFF | TGCGCCAGCAGCTTCGAAGGGGCCCTTCGGGAGCTGTTTTTT | NA | TRBJ2-2 | TRBV5-1 | NA
CASGQGPYEQYF | TGTGCCAGCGGACAGGGTCCCTACGAGCAGTACTTC | TRBD1 | TRBJ2-7 | TRBV2 | NA
CASSIDRGRTYGYTF | TGTGCCAGTAGTATAGACAGGGGGCGAACTTATGGCTACACCTTC | TRBD1 | TRBJ1-2 | TRBV19 | NA
CSARDSEAFF | TGCAGTGCTAGAGATTCAGAAGCTTTCTTT | NA | TRBJ1-1 | TRBV20-1 | NA
CASSYRQGSFYYGYTF | TGTGCCAGCAGTTACCGACAGGGGAGCTTCTACTATGGCTACACCTTC | TRBD1 | TRBJ1-2 | TRBV6-5 | NA
CVCVKDRATYEQYF | TGTGTGTGCGTCAAGGACAGGGCGACCTACGAGCAGTACTTC | TRBD1 | TRBJ2-7 | TRBV2 | NA
CASNTVVLEQYF | TGTGCCAGCAATACCGTAGTCCTCGAGCAGTACTTC | NA | TRBJ2-7 | TRBV6-5 | few
CSASAAGYYEQYF | TGCAGTGCTAGTGCGGCAGGGTACTACGAGCAGTACTTC | NA | TRBJ2-7 | TRBV20-1 | NA
CASSPRDRAPNSPLHF | TGTGCCAGCTCACCAAGGGACAGGGCTCCGAATTCACCCCTCCACTTT | TRBD1 | TRBJ1-6 | TRBV18 | NA
CASSVGTTNEKLFF | TGCGCCAGCAGCGTCGGGACAACTAATGAAAAACTGTTTTTT | NA | TRBJ1-4 | TRBV5-1 | NA
CASSLQDQAYEQYF | TGTGCCAGCAGCCTCCAAGATCAGGCCTACGAGCAGTACTTC | NA | TRBJ2-7 | TRBV7-9 | NA
CASRGTSGFNTQYF | TGTGCCAGCAGGGGGACTAGCGGGTTCAATACGCAGTATTTT | TRBD2 | TRBJ2-3 | TRBV7-2 | NA
CASSQEGGSYNEQFF | TGTGCCAGCAGCCAAGAAGGCGGGAGCTACAATGAGCAGTTCTTC | TRBD2 | TRBJ2-1 | TRBV4-2 | few
CASSLEAGAGNTIYF | TGCGCCAGCAGCTTGGAAGCAGGGGCTGGAAACACCATATATTTT | NA | TRBJ1-3 | TRBV5-1 | NA
CASSDFTTSTDTQYF | TGTGCCAGCAGTGATTTTACCACTAGCACAGATACGCAGTATTTT | NA | TRBJ2-3 | TRBV2 | once
CASATTGTGRGNSPLHF | TGTGCCAGCGCTACGACCGGGACAGGGCGCGGTAATTCACCCCTCCACTTT | TRBD1 | TRBJ1-6 | TRBV4-2 | NA
CASSLIRPTGGTGELFF | TGTGCCAGCAGCTTAATCCGACCGACAGGGGGGACCGGGGAGCTGTTTTTT | TRBD1 | TRBJ2-2 | TRBV7-8 | NA